The present TCR beta chain was sequenced within a study of T-cell reconstitution after alpha-beta-depleted transplantation in children. Unique molecular identifiers were incorporated during preparation of the TCRbeta library. TCRdb re-derived calls from the PCR reads in MiXCR, one entry per CDR3 protein. Seen here are hundreds of thousands of distinct CDR3 sequences, roughly 8.2% observed once, and the top ten hold less than 8%. This clonotype has at least ten counts. What it recognizes is unknown. Whole-study results and caveats: Several hundred graft clones that had expanded were reportedly the source of alpha-beta T cells about two months after transplant. The authors attributed T-cell counts and diversity one year after transplant mostly to newly produced T cells.

CDR3 length: 14 amino acids. Trimming took 1 base from V and 7 from J; bases not matched to a gene: 6. Germline CDR1 is DFQATT and CDR2 is SNEGSKA (reference sequence). The J gene is TRBJ2-3, the V gene TRBV20-1; 9 nucleotides match TRBD2. Specimen: PBMCs, mostly from graft donor cells, collected 180 days after TCRalphabeta/CD19-depleted stem cell transplant. The sequence came from a male patient aged 5 to 17 who had a stem cell transplant for acute lymphoblastic leukemia, so the T cells may come from the graft donor. CDR3 DNA sequence: TGCAGTGCTAGAGGCGGGGGGGCCGCAAATACGCAGTATTTT. It specifies CSARGGGAANTQYF.